The 13 T cell receptor beta chains listed next were all sequenced from one sample in a study of blood T cells in healthy people across ages. Then a second PCR, running about 6 to 12 cycles, was carried out with a sample-barcoded 5' primer and a J-beta primer mix. TCRdb itself ran the 5' RACE reads through MiXCR, one entry per CDR3 protein. The data show around 800,000 distinct CDR3 sequences, about 47% seen once. Sequencing input: blood. The receptors stem from an elderly man in good health.

Notes on this clonotype: The junction and the germline gene differ at one end; a read error may be behind it. The chain links TRBV20-1 to TRBJ2-3, with 7 bases matching TRBD1. Germline V gene lookup returns CDR1 DFQATT and CDR2 SNEGSKA (reference sequence). This CDR3 spans 14 amino acids. CDR3 protein: CSARGQTGADTRYF. Here the CDR3 DNA reads TGCAGTGCTAGGGGACAGACCGGAGCAGATACGCGGTATTTT.

The V and J genes are TRBV18 and TRBJ2-5; possibly TRBD1 for D (6 bases). Looked up from germline, CDR1 is KGHSH and CDR2 is LQKENI. V was clipped by 2 bases and J by 3 bases, with 10 bases between them. The CDR3 length is 14 residues. The CDR3, as DNA: TGTGCCAGCTCACCAGTAGGACAGAAAGAGACCCAGTACTTC. It is translated as CASSPVGQKETQYF.

Only a few counts were recorded for this clonotype. J is TRBJ2-5 and V is TRBV5-1, with 10 positions matching TRBD2. CDR3 length: 17 amino acids. The germline gives CDR1 SGHRS, CDR2 YFSETQ. Trimming removed 2 bases from V and 4 bases from J; junction bases left unmatched: 11. As DNA, the CDR3 is TGCGCCAGCAGCTTTGGGTGGCTAGCGGGAGAGGTAGAGACCCAGTACTTC. It is translated as CASSFGWLAGEVETQYF. Together with reference TRBV5-1 and TRBJ2-5, the CDR3 gives the full variable domain: KAGVTQTPRYLIKTRGQQVTLSCSPISGHRSVSWYQQTPGQGLQFLFEYFSETQRNKGNFPGRFSGRQFSNSRSEMNVSTLELGDSALYLCASSFGWLAGEVETQYFGPGTRLLVL.

This CDR3 is CASSQRTGRDSEQYF. The CDR3 nucleotides are TGTGCCAGCAGCCAAAGGACAGGAAGAGACAGCGAGCAGTACTTC. The V gene is TRBV7-2, the J gene TRBJ2-5; 7 bases match TRBD1. The J call may not be correct, given that the DNA end is closer to TRBJ2-7. This CDR3 spans 15 amino acids. CDR1 and CDR2 from the germline V gene are SGHTA and FQGNSA.

On this clonotype itself: Just one base apart from a much larger clone, this may be a read error. The V call is TRBV29-1, the J call TRBJ2-5; D may be TRBD1 (6 bases). Trimming shortened V by 4 bases and J by 0 bases, and 18 bases separated the two germline ends. CDR1 is SQVTM and CDR2 is ANQGSEA in the germline V gene. This CDR3 comprises 16 residues. Here the CDR3 reads CSVVVGAPWYQETQYF. The CDR3 region has the DNA TGCAGCGTTGTAGTGGGGGCCCCCTGGTACCAAGAGACCCAGTACTTC.

The rearrangement links TRBV6-6 to TRBJ2-3, with D possibly being TRBD1 (5 bases). Germline CDR1 is MNHNY and CDR2 is SVGAGI (reference sequence). There are 14 residues in the CDR3. V lost 5 bases and J 3 bases, leaving 12 bases between the germline ends. In DNA, the CDR3 is TGTGCCAGCAGTAGGGGCCCCCAGACAGATACGCAGTATTTT. Amino acids: CASSRGPQTDTQYF.

V gene TRBV3-1 combines with J gene TRBJ1-2; tentatively, D is TRBD1 (5 bases). Germline lookup yields CDR1 LGHDT and CDR2 YNNKEL (reference sequence). Trimming cost V 2 bases and J 3 bases, with 10 bases left between them. The CDR3 runs 14 residues. The CDR3 DNA follows: TGTGCCAGCAGCCAACTCAGGGACGACTATGGCTACACCTTC. It translates to CASSQLRDDYGYTF.

Many counts were recorded for this clonotype. The CDR3 DNA sequence: TGTGCCAGCAGTTCGCCCCGCGAGCAGTTCTTC. It translates to CASSSPREQFF. This chain joins TRBV27 and TRBJ2-1; D is unclear. Germline V lookup: CDR1 MNHEY, CDR2 SMNVEV (reference sequence). Trimming took 4 bases from V and 10 from J, leaving 8 bases between them. This CDR3 is built from 11 residues.

The rearrangement joins TRBV12-3 or TRBV12-4 to TRBJ2-3; D not certain. This CDR3 contains 15 residues. Trimming left V 5 bases short and J 4 bases short, with 16 bases between. CDR3 loop: CASSDDTVGADTQYF. CDR3 sequence (DNA): TGTGCCAGCAGTGACGACACGGTGGGCGCAGATACGCAGTATTTT.

The CDR3 reads CASSQGVARYNEQFF. DNA for the CDR3: TGTGCCAGCAGCCAAGGTGTAGCGAGGTACAATGAGCAGTTCTTC. The gene calls are TRBV14 and TRBJ2-1, with a tentative D call TRBD2 (5 bases). Trimming left V 1 base short and J 4 bases short, with 11 bases between. Germline V gives CDR1 SGHDN, CDR2 FVKESK. This CDR3 contains 15 residues.

The J gene is TRBJ2-5, the V gene TRBV6-5; D might be TRBD1 (6 bases). Germline V CDR1 and CDR2: MNHEY, SVGAGI. The CDR3 runs 14 residues. Trimming removed 6 bases from V and 2 bases from J, with 13 bases in between. The CDR3 region is CASRYTQGQETQYF. The CDR3 DNA reads TGTGCCAGCAGATATACACAGGGACAAGAGACCCAGTACTTC.

This clonotype was seen ten or more times. The V call is TRBV7-9, the J call TRBJ2-5; 14 bases are a match to TRBD2. From germline, CDR1 is SEHNR and CDR2 FQNEAQ (reference sequence). The CDR3 has 16 amino acids. After removal of 0 bases from V and 5 bases from J, the junction contained 2 bases not matched to a gene. The chain's CDR3 is CASSLAGLAGVETQYF. The CDR3 DNA follows: TGTGCCAGCAGCTTAGCGGGACTAGCGGGAGTGGAGACCCAGTACTTC. Looking up the rest from reference TRBV7-9 and TRBJ2-5 gives the full variable domain: DTGVSQNPRHKITKRGQNVTFRCDPISEHNRLYWYRQTLGQGPEFLTYFQNEAQLEKSRLLSDRFSAERPKGSFSTLEIQRTEQGDSAMYLCASSLAGLAGVETQYFGPGTRLLVL.

This clonotype was detected many times. The chain carries TRBV7-9 and TRBJ2-3; 10 bases are a match to TRBD2. The CDR3 sequence is 15 residues long. J was trimmed by 3 bases and V by 5 bases; bases with no gene match: 5. Per the germline V gene, CDR1 is SEHNR and CDR2 is FQNEAQ (reference sequence). The DNA of the CDR3 is TGTGCCAGCAGCCAAACTAGCGGGATTACAGATACGCAGTATTTT. This gives the protein CASSQTSGITDTQYF.